This T cell receptor beta chain derives from a study of regulatory T cells in long-lasting Graves disease. This clonotype was detected many times. Library construction for TCR beta used iRepertoire HTBI primers and Arm-PCR of CDR3 regions. TCRdb re-derived calls from the multiplex PCR reads in MiXCR, one entry per CDR3 protein. This sample has some 460,000 distinct CDR3 sequences; under 20% occur once, and the top ten carry approximately 12%. The junction had 9 bases not matched to a gene; V was cut back by 0 bases and J by 7 bases. CDR3 length equals 17 residues. CDR1 and CDR2 (germline): MGHRA, YSYEKL. Time point reported: newly diagnosed GD, antithyroid drugs for less than 3 months. After RNA was extracted from PBMCs, the TCR library was made from it. The sample was also reused in another study, on T cells in Graves' hyperthyroidism and ophthalmopathy.

This chain uses TRBV4-1 with TRBJ2-2; 9 bases are a match to TRBD1. The sequencing here drew on peripheral blood mononuclear cells (PBMCs), taken at new diagnosis, from a patient treated with antithyroid drugs. This clonotype was sampled from a man aged 35-49 years with Graves disease. The CDR3 is CASSQDPQGAQNGELFF. The CDR3 DNA follows: TGCGCCAGCAGCCAAGATCCACAGGGGGCGCAAAACGGGGAGCTGTTTTTT.